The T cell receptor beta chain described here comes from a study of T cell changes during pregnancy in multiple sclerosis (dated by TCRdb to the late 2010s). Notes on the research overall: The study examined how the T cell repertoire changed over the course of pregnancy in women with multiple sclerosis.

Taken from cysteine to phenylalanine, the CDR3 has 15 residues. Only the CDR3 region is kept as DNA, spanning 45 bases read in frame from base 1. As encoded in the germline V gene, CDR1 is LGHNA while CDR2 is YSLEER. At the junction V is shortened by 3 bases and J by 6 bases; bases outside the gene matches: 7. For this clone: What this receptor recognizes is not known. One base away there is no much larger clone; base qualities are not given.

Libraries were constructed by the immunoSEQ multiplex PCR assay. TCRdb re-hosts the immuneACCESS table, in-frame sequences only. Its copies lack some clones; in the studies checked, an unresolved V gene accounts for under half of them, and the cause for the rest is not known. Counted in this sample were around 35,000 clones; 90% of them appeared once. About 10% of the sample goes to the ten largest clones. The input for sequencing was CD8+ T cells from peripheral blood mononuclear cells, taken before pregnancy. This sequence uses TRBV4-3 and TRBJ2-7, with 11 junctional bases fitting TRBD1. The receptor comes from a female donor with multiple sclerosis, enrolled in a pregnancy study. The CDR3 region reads CASSQGTGGRGEQYF. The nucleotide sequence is TGCGCCAGCAGCCAGGGGACAGGGGGGAGAGGCGAGCAGTACTTC.